This T cell receptor beta chain came from a study of human T cells and chemical hapten exposure. Specified time point: pre-sensitization, week 0. The treatment denotes: therapeutic diphenylcyclopropenone sensitization with weekly scalp DPC. TCRdb called the RACE reads again in MiXCR, with one record for every CDR3 protein. Of 60,000 to 70,000 distinct CDR3 sequences in the sample, roughly 9.8% were seen once. Germline assignment: CDR1 SSHAT and CDR2 FNYEAQ (reference sequence). CDR3 length equals 14 residues. Trimming removed 5 bases at V and 7 bases at J, with 18 bases between. This clonotype turned up a few times.

The receptor was isolated from a woman in her forties or fifties with alopecia areata. Some clones in this sample may be carry-over from other donors' samples. This rearrangement joins TRBV7-7 to TRBJ2-7, with a weak D call TRBD2 (5 bases). The sample in question was whole blood, obtained in connection with sensitization to the hapten diphenylcyclopropenone (DPC). CDR3 sequence reads: CASSAGTGSEEQYF. CDR3 in DNA: TGTGCCAGCAGCGCGGGCACTGGGAGTGAGGAGCAGTACTTC.